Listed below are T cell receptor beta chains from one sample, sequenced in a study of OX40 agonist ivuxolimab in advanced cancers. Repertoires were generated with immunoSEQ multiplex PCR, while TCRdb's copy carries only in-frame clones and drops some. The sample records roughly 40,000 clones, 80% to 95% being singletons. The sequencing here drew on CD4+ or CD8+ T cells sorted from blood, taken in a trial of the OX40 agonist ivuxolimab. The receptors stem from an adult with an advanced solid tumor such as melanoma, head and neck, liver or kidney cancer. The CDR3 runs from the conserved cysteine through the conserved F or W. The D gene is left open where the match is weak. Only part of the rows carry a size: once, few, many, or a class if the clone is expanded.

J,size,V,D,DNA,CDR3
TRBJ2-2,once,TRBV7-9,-,TGTGCCAGCATGGACGGGGGCTCCGGGGAGCTGTTTTTT,CASMDGGSGELFF
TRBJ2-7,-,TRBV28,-,TGTGCCAGCACCCCCTTACCCGTCACCTACGAGCAGTACTTC,CASTPLPVTYEQYF
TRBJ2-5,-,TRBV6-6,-,TGTGCCAGCAGTTACTCAGAGACCCAGTACTTC,CASSYSETQYF
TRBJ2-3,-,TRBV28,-,TGTGCCAGCAGTTTGAGAGCGGGCCCTCTCACAGATACGCAGTATTTT,CASSLRAGPLTDTQYF
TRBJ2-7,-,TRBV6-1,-,TGTGCCAGCAGTCCTGGACGGGTGATCTCCTACGAGCAGTACTTC,CASSPGRVISYEQYF
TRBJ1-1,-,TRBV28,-,TGTGCCAGCAGTTTAACGGGAGCGGACACTGAAGCTTTCTTT,CASSLTGADTEAFF
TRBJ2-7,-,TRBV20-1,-,TGCAGTGCTAGAGAGGCCGAGCAGTACTTC,CSAREAEQYF
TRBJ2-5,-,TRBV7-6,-,TGTGCCAGCAGCTTATCCAGATACGAGACCCAGTACTTC,CASSLSRYETQYF
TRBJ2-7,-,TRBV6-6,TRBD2,TGTGCCAGCAGTTCCCCATTTAGCGGGATGAGGTGCGAGCAGTACTTC,CASSSPFSGMRCEQYF
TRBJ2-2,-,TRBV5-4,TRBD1,TGTGCCAGCAGCTTGGGGGACAGGGCGGTCACCGGGGAGCTGTTTTTT,CASSLGDRAVTGELFF
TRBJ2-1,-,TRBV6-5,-,TGTGCCAGCAGTTACGGGGCGCCCTCCTACAATGAGCAGTTCTTC,CASSYGAPSYNEQFF
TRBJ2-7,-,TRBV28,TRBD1,TGTGCCAGCAGCAGCAGGGGGTCGTACGAGCAGTACTTC,CASSSRGSYEQYF
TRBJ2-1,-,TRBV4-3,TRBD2,TGCGCCAGCAGCCAAGTTTACAGCGGGAGCACATACAATGAGCAGTTCTTC,CASSQVYSGSTYNEQFF
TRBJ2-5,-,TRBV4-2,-,TGTGCCAGCAGCCCCTACCGGGACCAAGAGACCCAGTACTTC,CASSPYRDQETQYF
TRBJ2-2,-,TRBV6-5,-,TGTGCCAGCAGTTACGAAAACAGAGCTGACCTGTTTTTT,CASSYENRADLFF
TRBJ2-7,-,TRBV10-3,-,TGTGCCATCAGTGGAGGTGGAACCTACGAGCAGTACTTC,CAISGGGTYEQYF
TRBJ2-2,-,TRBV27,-,TGTGCCAGCAGTTGGAAGCTCTACACCGGGGAGCTGTTTTTT,CASSWKLYTGELFF
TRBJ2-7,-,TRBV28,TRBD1,TGTGCCAGCAGTTCCACAGGGGCCGGTTACGAGCAGTACTTC,CASSSTGAGYEQYF
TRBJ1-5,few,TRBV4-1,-,TGCGCCAGCAGCCAAGCTGGGGGAGGGCAGCCCCAGCATTTT,CASSQAGGGQPQHF
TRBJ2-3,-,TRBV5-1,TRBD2,TGCGCCAGCAGCTTCCTAGCGGGAGGGGGGACAGATACGCAGTATTTT,CASSFLAGGGTDTQYF
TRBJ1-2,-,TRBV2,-,TGTGCCAGCAGCGACGCAGGGGTCTATGGCTACACCTTC,CASSDAGVYGYTF
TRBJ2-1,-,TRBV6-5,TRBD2,TGTGCCAGCAGAAACCCCGGGACTGGGGGGGACGAGCAGTTCTTC,CASRNPGTGGDEQFF
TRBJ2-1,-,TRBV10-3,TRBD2,TGTGCCATCAGCGGGACTAGCGGGAGAGAATGGAATGAGCAGTTCTTC,CAISGTSGREWNEQFF
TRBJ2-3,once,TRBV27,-,TGTGCCAGCAGTCCTCAATCAGATACGCAGTATTTT,CASSPQSDTQYF
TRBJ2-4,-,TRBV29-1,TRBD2,TGCAGCGTTGAAGGGGCGGGAGGGGCCAAAAACATTCAGTACTTC,CSVEGAGGAKNIQYF
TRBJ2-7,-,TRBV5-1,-,TGCGCCAGCAGCTTGGGGGGGTCTCCCTCCTACGAGCAGTACTTC,CASSLGGSPSYEQYF
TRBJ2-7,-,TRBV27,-,TGTGCCAGCAGTTTTAGCGGCTCCTACGAGCAGTACTTC,CASSFSGSYEQYF
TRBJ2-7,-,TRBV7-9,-,TGTGCCAGCACCACGAGCTCCTACGAGCAGTACTTC,CASTTSSYEQYF
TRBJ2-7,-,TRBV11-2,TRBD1,TGTGCCAGCAGCTTAGGGGGGCCTGGGACAGGGTACGAGCAGTACTTC,CASSLGGPGTGYEQYF
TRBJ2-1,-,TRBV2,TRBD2,TGTGCCAGCAGCGGGACTAGCGGGGATTACAATGAGCAGTTCTTC,CASSGTSGDYNEQFF
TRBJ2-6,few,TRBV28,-,TGTGCCAGCAAGGGGGTCCTTATCGGGGCCAACGTCCTGACTTTC,CASKGVLIGANVLTF
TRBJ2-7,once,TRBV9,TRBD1,TGTGCCAGCAGTCCGGGACAGGGGATTTACGAGCAGTACTTC,CASSPGQGIYEQYF
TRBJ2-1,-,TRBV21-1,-,TGTGCCAGCAGCAAAGTTAGCGGCCCCAATCCGCAGCAGTTCTTC,CASSKVSGPNPQQFF
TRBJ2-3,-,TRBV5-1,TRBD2,TGCGCCAGCAGCTTGGCCTTCTCAAGGACTAGCGGGAGGGGAAATACGCAGTATTTT,CASSLAFSRTSGRGNTQYF
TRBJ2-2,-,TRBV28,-,TGTGCCAGCAGTTTTTACGGGAAAGGTACCGGGGAGCTGTTTTTT,CASSFYGKGTGELFF
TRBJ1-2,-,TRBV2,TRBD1,TGTGCCAGCAGAGACCTGGGACAGACGAGTGGCTACACCTTC,CASRDLGQTSGYTF
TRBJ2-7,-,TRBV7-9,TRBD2,TGTGCCAGCAGCTCCGCGGGAGAAGCCTACGAGCAGTACTTC,CASSSAGEAYEQYF
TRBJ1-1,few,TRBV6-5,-,TGTGCCAGCAGTTACTCGATGGCTGTGACAGCCAGGGCTTTCTTT,CASSYSMAVTARAFF
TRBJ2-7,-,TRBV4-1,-,TGCGCCAGCAGCCAAACGACTAGGGGGACCTACGAGCAGTACTTC,CASSQTTRGTYEQYF
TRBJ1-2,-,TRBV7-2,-,TGTGCCAGCAGCTCGATAAGAGGTGGCTACACCTTC,CASSSIRGGYTF
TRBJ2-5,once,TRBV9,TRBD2,TGTGCCAGCAGCGTGGCGGGAGCAGAACAAGAGACCCAGTACTTC,CASSVAGAEQETQYF
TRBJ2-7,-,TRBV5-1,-,TGCGCCAGCAGTCGTAACCGGGACGGAGCCTACGAGCAGTACTTC,CASSRNRDGAYEQYF
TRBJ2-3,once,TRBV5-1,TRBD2,TGCGCCAGCAGCTTGGATTGGACTAGCGGGAAAGATACGCAGTATTTT,CASSLDWTSGKDTQYF
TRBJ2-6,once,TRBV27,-,TGTGCCAGCAGTTTGGTGGGGGCCAACGTCCTGACTTTC,CASSLVGANVLTF
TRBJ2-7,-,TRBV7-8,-,TGTGCCAGCAGCTCCAATCCGGGATACGAGCAGTACTTC,CASSSNPGYEQYF
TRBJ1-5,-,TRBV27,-,TGTGCCAGCAGTTTATCAGGGAGGGTGAGCAATCAGCCCCAGCATTTT,CASSLSGRVSNQPQHF
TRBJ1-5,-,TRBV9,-,TGTGCCAGCAGCGAGGGACACCCTAATCAGCCCCAGCATTTT,CASSEGHPNQPQHF
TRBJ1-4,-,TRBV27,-,TGTGCCAGTGGGGGTGAGGACCGAGCTGGCCGAAAACTGTTTTTT,CASGGEDRAGRKLFF
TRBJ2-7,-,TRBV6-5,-,TGTGCCAGCCAAAGGGGGGACTCCCGCTCCTACGAGCAGTACTTC,CASQRGDSRSYEQYF
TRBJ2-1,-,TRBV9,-,TGTGCCAGCAGCCCCTCCCCAGGCTGGAATGAGCAGTTCTTC,CASSPSPGWNEQFF
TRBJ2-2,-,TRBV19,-,TGTGCCAGTAGTATAACCGGGATTGACACCGGGGAGCTGTTTTTT,CASSITGIDTGELFF
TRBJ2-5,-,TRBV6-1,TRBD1,TGTGCCAGCAGTGATCCGGACAGGGCGGAGACCCAGTACTTC,CASSDPDRAETQYF
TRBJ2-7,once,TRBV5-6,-,TGTGCCAGCAGCTCAACTGGTTCCTACGAGCAGTACTTC,CASSSTGSYEQYF
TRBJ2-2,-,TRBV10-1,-,TGCGCCAGCAGTGAGTCGAGGGGGAGGACCGACACCGGGGAGCTGTTTTTT,CASSESRGRTDTGELFF
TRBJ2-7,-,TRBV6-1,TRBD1,TGTGCCACCGGACAGGGGAGCTCCTACGAGCAGTACTTC,CATGQGSSYEQYF